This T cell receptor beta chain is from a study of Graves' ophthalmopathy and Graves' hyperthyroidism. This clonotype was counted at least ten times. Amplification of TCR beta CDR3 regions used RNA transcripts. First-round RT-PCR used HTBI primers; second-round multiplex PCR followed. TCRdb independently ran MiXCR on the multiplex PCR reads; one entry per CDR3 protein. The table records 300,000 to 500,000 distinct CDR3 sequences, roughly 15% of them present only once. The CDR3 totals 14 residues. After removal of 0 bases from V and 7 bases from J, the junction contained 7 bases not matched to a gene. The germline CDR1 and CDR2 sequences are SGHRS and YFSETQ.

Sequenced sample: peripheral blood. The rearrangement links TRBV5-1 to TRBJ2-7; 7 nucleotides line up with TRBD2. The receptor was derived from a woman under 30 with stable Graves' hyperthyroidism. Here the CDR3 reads CASSLAGGLKEQYF. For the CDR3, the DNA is TGCGCCAGCAGCTTGGCGGGGGGACTGAAGGAGCAGTACTTC.